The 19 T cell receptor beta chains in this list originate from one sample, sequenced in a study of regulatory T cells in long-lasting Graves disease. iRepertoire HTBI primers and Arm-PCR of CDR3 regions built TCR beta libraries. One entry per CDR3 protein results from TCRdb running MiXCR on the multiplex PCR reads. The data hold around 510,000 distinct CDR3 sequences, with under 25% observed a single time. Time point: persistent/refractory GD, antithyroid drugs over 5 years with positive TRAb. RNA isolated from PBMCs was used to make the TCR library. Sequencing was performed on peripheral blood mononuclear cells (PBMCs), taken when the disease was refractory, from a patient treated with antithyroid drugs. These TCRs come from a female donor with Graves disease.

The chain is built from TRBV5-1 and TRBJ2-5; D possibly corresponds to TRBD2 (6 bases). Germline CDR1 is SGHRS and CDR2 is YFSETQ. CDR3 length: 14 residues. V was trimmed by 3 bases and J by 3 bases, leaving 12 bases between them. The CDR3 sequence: CASSSRDFKETQYF. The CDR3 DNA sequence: TGCGCCAGCAGCTCGAGGGACTTTAAAGAGACCCAGTACTTC.

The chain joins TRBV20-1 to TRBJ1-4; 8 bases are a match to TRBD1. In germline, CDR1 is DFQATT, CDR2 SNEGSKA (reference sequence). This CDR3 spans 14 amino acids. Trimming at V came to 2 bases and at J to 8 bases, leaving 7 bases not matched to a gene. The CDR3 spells CSARPGTGGEKLFF. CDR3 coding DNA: TGCAGTGCTAGACCTGGGACAGGTGGAGAAAAACTGTTTTTT.

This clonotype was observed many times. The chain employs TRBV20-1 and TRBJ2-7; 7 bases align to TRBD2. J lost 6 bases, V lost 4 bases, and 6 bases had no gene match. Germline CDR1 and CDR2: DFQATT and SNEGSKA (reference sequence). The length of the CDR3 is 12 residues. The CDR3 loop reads CSATTSGTEQYF. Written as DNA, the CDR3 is TGCAGTGCTACGACCAGCGGGACCGAGCAGTACTTC.

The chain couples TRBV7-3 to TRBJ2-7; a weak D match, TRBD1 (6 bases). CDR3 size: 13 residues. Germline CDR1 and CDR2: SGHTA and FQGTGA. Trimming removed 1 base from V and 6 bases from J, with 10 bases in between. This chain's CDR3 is CASSLKMGAEQYF. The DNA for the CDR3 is TGTGCCAGCAGCTTAAAAATGGGGGCCGAGCAGTACTTC.

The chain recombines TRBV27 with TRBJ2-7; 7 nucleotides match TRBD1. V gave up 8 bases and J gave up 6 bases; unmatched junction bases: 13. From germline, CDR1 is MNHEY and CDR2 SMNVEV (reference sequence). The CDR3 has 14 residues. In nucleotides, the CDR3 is TGTGCCAGCGGACGGCCCAGACAGGGCTTCGAGCAGTACTTC. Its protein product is CASGRPRQGFEQYF.

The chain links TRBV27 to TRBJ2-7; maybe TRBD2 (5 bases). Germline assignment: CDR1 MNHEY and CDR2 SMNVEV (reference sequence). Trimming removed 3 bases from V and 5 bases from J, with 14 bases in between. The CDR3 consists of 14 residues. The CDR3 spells CASSFKDGNHEQYF. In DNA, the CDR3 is TGTGCCAGCAGTTTTAAAGACGGGAATCACGAGCAGTACTTC.

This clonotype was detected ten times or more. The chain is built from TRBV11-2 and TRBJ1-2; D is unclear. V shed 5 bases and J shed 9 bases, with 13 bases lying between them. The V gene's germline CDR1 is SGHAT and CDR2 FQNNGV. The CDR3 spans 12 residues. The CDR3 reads CASSAGRFSYTF. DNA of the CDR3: TGTGCCAGCAGCGCCGGAAGGTTTAGCTACACCTTC.

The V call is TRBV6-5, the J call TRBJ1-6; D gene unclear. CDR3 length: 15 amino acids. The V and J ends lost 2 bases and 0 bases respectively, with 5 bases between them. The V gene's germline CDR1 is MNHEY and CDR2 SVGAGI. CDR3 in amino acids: CASSYGSSYNSPLHF. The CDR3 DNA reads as TGTGCCAGCAGTTACGGGAGCTCCTATAATTCACCCCTCCACTTT.

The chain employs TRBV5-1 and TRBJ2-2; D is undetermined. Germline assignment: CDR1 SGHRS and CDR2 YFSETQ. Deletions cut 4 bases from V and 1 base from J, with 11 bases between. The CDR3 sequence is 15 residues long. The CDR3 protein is CASSPDYKNTGELFF. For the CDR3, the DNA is TGCGCCAGCAGCCCGGATTACAAGAACACCGGGGAGCTGTTTTTT.

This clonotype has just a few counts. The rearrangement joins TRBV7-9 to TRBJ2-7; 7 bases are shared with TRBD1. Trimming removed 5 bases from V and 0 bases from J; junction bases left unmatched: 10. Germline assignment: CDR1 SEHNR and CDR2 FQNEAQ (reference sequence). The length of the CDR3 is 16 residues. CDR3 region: CASSPLRGLSSYEQYF. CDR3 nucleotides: TGTGCCAGCAGCCCGCTGAGGGGGCTAAGCTCCTACGAGCAGTACTTC.

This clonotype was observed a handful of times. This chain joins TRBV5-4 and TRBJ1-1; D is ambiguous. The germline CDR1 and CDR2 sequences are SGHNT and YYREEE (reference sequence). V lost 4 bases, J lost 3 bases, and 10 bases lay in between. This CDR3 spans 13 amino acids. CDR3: CASSPGQDTEAFF. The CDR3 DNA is TGTGCCAGCAGCCCGGGTCAGGACACTGAAGCTTTCTTT.

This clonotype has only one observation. CDR3 protein: CASKGDFAEAFF. The CDR3, as DNA: TGTGCCAGTAAAGGGGACTTCGCTGAAGCTTTCTTT. The rearrangement joins TRBV19 to TRBJ1-1; weak D call: TRBD1 (5 bases). Germline values: CDR1 LNHDA, CDR2 SQIVND (reference sequence). V lost 7 bases and J lost 6, with 12 bases in between. The CDR3 is made up of 12 amino acids.

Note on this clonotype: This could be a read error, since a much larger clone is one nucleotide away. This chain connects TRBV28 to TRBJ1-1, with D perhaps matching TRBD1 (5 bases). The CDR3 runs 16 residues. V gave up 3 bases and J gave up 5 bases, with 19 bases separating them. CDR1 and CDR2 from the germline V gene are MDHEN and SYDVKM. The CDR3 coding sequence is TGTGCCAGCAGTTTTGAGATAGGGGTTATTCTTACTGAAGCTTTCTTT. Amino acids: CASSFEIGVILTEAFF.

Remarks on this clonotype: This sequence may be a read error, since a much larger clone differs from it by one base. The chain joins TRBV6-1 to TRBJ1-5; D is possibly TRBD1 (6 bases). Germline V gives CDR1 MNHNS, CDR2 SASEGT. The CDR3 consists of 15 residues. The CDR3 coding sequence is TGTGCCAGCAGAGTGACAGGAGCTAGCAATCGGCCCCAGCATTTT. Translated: CASRVTGASNRPQHF.

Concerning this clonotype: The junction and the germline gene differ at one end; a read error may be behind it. CDR3 protein: CSVEGAGGNTEALF. The CDR3 bases are TGCAGCGTTGAAGGCGCAGGGGGTAATACTGAAGCTCTCTTT. The chain has TRBV29-1 and TRBJ1-1; 7 nucleotides agree with TRBD1. There are 14 residues in the CDR3. In germline, CDR1 is SQVTM, CDR2 ANQGSEA.

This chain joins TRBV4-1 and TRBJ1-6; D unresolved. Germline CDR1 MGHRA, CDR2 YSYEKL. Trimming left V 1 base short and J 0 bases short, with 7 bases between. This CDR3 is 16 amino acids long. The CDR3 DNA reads TGCGCCAGCAGCCAAGTGTGGGGCTCCTATAATTCACCCCTCCACTTT. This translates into CASSQVWGSYNSPLHF.

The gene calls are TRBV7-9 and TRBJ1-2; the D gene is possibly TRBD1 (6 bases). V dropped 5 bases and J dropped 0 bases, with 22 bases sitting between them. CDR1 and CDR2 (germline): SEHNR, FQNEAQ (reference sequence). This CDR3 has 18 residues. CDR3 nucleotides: TGTGCCAGCAGCCCCCGTAGGGTATCGGGGGGCGCTAACTATGGCTACACCTTC. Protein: CASSPRRVSGGANYGYTF.

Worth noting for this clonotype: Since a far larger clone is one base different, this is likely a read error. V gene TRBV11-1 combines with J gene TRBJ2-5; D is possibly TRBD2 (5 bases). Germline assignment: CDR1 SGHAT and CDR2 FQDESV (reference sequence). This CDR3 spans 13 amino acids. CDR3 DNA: TGTGCCAGCAGCTACGCTTGGGGAGAGATCCAGTACTTC. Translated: CASSYAWGEIQYF.

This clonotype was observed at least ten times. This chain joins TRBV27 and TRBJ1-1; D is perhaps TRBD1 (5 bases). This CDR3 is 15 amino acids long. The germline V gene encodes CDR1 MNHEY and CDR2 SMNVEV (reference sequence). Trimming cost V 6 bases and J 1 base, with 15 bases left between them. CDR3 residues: CASSPLGVSNTEAFF. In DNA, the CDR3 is TGTGCCAGCAGCCCCCTGGGGGTTTCGAACACTGAAGCTTTCTTT.